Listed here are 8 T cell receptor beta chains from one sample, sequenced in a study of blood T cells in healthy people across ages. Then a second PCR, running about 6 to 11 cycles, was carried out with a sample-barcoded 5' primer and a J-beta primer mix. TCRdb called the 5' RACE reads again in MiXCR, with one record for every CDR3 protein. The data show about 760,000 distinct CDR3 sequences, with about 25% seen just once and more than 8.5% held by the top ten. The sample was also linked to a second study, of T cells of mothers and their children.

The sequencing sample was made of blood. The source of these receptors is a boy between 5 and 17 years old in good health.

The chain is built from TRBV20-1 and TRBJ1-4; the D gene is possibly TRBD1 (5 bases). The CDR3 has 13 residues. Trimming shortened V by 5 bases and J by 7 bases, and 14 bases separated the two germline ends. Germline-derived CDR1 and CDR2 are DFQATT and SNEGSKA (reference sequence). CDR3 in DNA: TGCAGTGCTTCCATAGGGGCTGGTGAAAAACTGTTTTTT. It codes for CSASIGAGEKLFF.

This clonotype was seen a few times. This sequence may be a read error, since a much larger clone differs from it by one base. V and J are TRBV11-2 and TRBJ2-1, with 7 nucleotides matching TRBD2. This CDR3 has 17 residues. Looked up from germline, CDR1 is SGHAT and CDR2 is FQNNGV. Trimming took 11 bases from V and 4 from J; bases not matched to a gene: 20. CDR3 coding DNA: TGTGCCGGCACCTTCCGCTTTCTGGCTAGCGGTTACAATGAGCAGTTCTTC. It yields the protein CAGTFRFLASGYNEQFF.

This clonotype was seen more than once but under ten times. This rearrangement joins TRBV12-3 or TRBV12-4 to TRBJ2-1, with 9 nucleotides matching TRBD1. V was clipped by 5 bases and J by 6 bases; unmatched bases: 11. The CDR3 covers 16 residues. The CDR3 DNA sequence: TGTGCCAGCAGTCCGATGGGACAGGGATCTACCAATGAGCAGTTCTTC. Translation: CASSPMGQGSTNEQFF.

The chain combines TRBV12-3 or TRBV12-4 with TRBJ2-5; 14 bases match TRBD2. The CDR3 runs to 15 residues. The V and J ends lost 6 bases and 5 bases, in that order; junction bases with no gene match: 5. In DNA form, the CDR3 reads TGTGCCAGCAGGGGACTAGCGGGAGAAGTGGAGACCCAGTACTTC. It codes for CASRGLAGEVETQYF.

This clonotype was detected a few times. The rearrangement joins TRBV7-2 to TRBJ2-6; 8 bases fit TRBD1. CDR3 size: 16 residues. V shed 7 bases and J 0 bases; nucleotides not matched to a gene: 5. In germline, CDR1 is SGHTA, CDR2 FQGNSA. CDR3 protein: CASTDRGRSGANVLTF. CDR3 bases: TGTGCCAGCACCGACAGGGGCCGCTCTGGGGCCAACGTCCTGACTTTC.

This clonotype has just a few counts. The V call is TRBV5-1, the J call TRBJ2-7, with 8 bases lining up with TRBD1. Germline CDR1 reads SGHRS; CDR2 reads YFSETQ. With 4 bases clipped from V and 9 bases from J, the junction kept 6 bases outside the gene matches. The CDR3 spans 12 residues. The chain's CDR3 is CASSPGQGGQYF. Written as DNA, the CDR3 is TGCGCCAGCAGCCCCGGACAGGGAGGGCAGTACTTC.

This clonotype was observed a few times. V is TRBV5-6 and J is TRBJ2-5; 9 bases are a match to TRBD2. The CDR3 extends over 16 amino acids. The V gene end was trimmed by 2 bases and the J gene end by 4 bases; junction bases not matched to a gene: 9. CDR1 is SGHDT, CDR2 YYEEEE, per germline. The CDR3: CASSLAGGEVGETQYF. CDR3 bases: TGTGCCAGCAGCTTAGCGGGAGGCGAGGTGGGAGAGACCCAGTACTTC.

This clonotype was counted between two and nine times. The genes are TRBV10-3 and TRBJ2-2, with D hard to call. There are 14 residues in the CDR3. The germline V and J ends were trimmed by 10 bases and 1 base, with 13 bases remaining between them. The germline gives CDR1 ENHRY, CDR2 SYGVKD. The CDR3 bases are TGTGCCACCTTTAACAGAAGGAACACCGGGGAGCTGTTTTTT. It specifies CATFNRRNTGELFF.